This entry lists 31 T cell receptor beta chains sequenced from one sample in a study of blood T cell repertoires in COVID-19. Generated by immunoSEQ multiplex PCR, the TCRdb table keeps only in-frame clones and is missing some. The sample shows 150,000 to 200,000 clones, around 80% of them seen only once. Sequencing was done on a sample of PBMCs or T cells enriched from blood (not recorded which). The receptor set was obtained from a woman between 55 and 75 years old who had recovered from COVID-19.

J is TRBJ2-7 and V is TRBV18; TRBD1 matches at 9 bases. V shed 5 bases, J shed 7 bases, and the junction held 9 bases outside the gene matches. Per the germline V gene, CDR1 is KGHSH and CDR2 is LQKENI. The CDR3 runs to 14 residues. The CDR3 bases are TGTGCCAGCTCAGCCGGGACAGGGAATGAGGAGCAGTACTTC. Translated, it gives CASSAGTGNEEQYF. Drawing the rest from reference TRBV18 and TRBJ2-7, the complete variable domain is NAGVMQNPRHLVRRRGQEARLRCSPMKGHSHVYWYRQLPEEGLKFMVYLQKENIIDESGMPKERFSAEFPKEGPSILRIQQVVRGDSAAYFCASSAGTGNEEQYFGPGTRLTVT.

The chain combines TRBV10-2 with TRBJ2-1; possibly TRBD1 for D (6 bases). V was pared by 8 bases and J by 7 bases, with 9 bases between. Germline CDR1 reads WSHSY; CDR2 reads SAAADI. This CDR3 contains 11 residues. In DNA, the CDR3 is TGCGCCAGCGCGAGGGGGAATGAGCAGTTCTTC. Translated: CASARGNEQFF.

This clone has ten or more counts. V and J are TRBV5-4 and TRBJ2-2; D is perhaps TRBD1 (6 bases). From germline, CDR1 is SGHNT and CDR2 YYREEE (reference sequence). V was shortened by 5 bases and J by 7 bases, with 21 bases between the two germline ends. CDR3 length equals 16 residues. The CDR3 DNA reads TGTGCCAGCAGTCCCCTGGACAGTTCGGCGATCGGGGAGCTGTTTTTT. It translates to CASSPLDSSAIGELFF.

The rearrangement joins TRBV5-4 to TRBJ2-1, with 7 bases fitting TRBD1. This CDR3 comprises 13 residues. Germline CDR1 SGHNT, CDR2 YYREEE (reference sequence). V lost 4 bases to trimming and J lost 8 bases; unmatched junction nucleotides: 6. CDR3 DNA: TGTGCCAGCAGCCAGGACAGGAGTGATGAGCAGTTCTTC. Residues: CASSQDRSDEQFF.

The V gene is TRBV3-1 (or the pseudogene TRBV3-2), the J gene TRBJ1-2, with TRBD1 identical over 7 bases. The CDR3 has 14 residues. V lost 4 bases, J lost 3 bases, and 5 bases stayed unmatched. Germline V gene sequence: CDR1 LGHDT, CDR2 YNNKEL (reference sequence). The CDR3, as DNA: TGTGCCAGCAGCCGTACAGGGGATTACTATGGCTACACCTTC. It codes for CASSRTGDYYGYTF.

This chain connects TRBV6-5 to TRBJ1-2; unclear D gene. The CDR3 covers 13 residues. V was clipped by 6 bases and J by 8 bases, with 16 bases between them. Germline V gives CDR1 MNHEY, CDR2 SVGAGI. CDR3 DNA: TGTGCCAGCAGACCCGGCCCAAAGAGGGGCTACACCTTC. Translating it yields CASRPGPKRGYTF.

The CDR3 DNA sequence: TGTGCCATCAGTGAGTCGACAGGGGAGGGTCAGCCCCAGCATTTT. It specifies CAISESTGEGQPQHF. The chain employs TRBV10-3 and TRBJ1-5; 8 bases align to TRBD1. Per the germline V gene, CDR1 is ENHRY and CDR2 is SYGVKD. There are 15 residues in the CDR3. J was trimmed by 6 bases and V by 0 bases; bases with no gene match: 4.

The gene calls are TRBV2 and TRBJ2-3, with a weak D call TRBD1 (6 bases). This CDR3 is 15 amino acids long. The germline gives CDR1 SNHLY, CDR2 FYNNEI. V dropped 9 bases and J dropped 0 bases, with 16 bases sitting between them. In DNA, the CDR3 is TGTGCCAGTAGCAGGGGACCTCCTAGCACAGATACGCAGTATTTT. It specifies CASSRGPPSTDTQYF.

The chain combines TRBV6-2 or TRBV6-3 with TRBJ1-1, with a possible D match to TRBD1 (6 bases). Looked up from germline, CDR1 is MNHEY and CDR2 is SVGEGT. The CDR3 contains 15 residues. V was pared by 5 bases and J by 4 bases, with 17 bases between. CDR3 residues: CASSQGIKRGTEAFF. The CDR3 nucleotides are TGTGCCAGCAGTCAGGGGATAAAGCGCGGCACTGAAGCTTTCTTT.

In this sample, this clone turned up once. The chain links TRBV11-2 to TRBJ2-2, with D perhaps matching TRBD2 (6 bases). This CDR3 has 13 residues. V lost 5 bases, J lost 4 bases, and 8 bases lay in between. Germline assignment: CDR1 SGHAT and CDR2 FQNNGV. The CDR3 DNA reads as TGTGCCAGCAGCCCGGGACTCACCGGGGAGCTGTTTTTT. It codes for CASSPGLTGELFF.

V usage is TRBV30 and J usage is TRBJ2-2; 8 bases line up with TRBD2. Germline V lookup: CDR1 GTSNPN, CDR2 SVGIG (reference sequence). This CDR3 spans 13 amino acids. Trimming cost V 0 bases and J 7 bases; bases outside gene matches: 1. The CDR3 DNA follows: TGTGCCTGGAGTGTAAGCGGGAGCGGGGAGCTGTTTTTT. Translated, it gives CAWSVSGSGELFF.

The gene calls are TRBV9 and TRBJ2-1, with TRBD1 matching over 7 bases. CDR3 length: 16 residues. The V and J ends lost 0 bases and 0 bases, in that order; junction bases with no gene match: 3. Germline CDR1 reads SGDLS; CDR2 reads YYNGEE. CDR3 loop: CASSVGGTASYNEQFF. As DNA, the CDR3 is TGTGCCAGCAGCGTAGGGGGGACAGCCTCCTACAATGAGCAGTTCTTC.

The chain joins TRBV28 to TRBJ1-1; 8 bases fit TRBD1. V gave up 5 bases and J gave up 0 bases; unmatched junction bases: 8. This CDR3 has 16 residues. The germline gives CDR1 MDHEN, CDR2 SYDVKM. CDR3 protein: CASSRGQGRMNTEAFF. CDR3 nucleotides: TGTGCCAGCAGTCGAGGACAGGGACGGATGAACACTGAAGCTTTCTTT.

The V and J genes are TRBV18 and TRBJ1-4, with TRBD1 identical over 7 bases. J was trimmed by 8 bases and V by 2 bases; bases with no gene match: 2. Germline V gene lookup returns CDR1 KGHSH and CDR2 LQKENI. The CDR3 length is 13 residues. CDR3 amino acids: CASSPGTDEKLFF. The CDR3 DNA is TGTGCCAGCTCACCAGGGACAGACGAAAAACTGTTTTTT.

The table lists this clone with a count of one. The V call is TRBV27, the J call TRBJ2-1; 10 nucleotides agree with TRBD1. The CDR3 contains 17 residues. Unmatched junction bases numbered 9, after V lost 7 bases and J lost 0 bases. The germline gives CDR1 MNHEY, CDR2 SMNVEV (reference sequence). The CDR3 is CASTPGQGRGSYNEQFF. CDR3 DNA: TGTGCCAGCACCCCGGGACAGGGGAGAGGCTCCTACAATGAGCAGTTCTTC.

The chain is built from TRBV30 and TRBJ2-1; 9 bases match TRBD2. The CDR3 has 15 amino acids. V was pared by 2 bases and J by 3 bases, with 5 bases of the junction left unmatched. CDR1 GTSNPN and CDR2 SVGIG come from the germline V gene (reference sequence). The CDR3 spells CAWSRLAGNYNEQFF. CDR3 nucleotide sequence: TGTGCCTGGAGTCGCCTAGCGGGGAACTACAATGAGCAGTTCTTC. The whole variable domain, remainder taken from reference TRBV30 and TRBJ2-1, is SQTIHQWPATLVQPVGSPLSLECTVEGTSNPNLYWYRQAAGRGLQLLFYSVGIGQISSEVPQNLSASRPQDRQFILSSKKLLLSDSGFYLCAWSRLAGNYNEQFFGPGTRLTVL.

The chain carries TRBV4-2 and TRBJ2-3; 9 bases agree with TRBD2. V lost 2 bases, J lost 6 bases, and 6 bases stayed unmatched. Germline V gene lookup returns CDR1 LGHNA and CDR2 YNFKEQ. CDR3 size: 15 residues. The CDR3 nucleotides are TGTGCCAGCAGCCAAAGCGGGCGGGGGGGCGATACGCAGTATTTT. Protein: CASSQSGRGGDTQYF.

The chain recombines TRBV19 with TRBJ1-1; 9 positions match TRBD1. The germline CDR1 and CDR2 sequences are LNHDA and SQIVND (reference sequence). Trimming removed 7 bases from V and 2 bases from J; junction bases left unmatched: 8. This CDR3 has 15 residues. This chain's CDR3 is CASKIGQGINTEAFF. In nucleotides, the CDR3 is TGTGCCAGTAAAATCGGACAGGGGATCAACACTGAAGCTTTCTTT.

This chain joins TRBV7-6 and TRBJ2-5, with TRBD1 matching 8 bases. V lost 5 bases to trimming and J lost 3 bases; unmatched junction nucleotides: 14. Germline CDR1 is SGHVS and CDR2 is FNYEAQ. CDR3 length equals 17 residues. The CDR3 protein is CASSPSQTGAWEETQYF. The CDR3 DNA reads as TGTGCCAGCAGCCCCAGCCAGACAGGGGCTTGGGAAGAGACCCAGTACTTC.

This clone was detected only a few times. The CDR3 nucleotides read TGTGCCAGCAGCCGGGGCTGGGTCTACGAGCAGTACTTC. Translation gives CASSRGWVYEQYF. This sequence joins TRBV3-1 (or the pseudogene TRBV3-2) and TRBJ2-7; weak D call: TRBD1 (5 bases). V gave up 4 bases and J gave up 3 bases, with 10 bases separating them. Germline lookup yields CDR1 LGHDT and CDR2 YNNKEL (reference sequence). The CDR3 runs 13 residues.

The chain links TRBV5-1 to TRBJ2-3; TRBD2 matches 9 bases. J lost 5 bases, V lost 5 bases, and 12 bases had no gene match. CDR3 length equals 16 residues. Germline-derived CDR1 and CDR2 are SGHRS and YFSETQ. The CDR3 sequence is CASSEAGGFGGDTQYF. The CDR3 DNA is TGCGCCAGCAGTGAAGCGGGAGGCTTCGGGGGAGATACGCAGTATTTT.

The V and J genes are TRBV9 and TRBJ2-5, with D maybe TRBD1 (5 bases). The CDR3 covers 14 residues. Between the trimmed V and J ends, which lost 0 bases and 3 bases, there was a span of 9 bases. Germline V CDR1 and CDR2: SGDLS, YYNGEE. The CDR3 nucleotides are TGTGCCAGCAGCGTAGATGGCAGGGAAGAGACCCAGTACTTC. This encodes CASSVDGREETQYF.

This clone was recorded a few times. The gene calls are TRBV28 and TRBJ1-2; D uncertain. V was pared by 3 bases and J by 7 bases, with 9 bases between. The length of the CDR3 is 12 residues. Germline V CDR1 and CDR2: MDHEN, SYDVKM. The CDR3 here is CASSFSGGGYTF. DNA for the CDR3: TGTGCCAGCAGTTTTTCGGGAGGTGGCTACACCTTC.

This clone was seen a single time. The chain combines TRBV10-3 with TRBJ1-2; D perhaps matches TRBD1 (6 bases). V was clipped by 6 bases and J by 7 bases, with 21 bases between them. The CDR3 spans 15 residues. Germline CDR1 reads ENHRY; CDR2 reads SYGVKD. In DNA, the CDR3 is TGTGCCATCAGCTCCTTAAACAGGGATCTCGGTGGCTACACCTTC. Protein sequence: CAISSLNRDLGGYTF.

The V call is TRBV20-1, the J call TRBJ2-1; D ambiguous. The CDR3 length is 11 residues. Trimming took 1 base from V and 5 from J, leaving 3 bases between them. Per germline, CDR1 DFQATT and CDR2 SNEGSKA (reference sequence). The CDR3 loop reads CSARGHNEQFF. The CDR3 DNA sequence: TGCAGTGCTAGAGGGCACAATGAGCAGTTCTTC.

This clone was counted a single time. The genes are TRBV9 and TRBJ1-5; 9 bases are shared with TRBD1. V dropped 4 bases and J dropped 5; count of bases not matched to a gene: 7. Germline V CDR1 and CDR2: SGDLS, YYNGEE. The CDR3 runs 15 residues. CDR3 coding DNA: TGTGCCAGCAGCAAAGGACAGGGGAGATATCAGCCCCAGCATTTT. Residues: CASSKGQGRYQPQHF. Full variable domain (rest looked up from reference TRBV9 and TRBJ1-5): DSGVTQTPKHLITATGQRVTLRCSPRSGDLSVYWYQQSLDQGLQFLIQYYNGEERAKGNILERFSAQQFPDLHSELNLSSLELGDSALYFCASSKGQGRYQPQHFGDGTRLSIL.

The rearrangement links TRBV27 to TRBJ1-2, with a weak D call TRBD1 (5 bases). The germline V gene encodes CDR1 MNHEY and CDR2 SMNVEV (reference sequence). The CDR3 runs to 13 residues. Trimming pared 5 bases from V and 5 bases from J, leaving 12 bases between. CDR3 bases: TGTGCCAGCAGTCCTCAGGGAGGGTATGGCTACACCTTC. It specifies CASSPQGGYGYTF.

CDR3 sequence reads: CASSQGSSGPTDTQYF. The CDR3 DNA is TGCGCCAGCAGCCAAGGGTCTAGCGGCCCCACAGATACGCAGTATTTT. V gene TRBV4-1 combines with J gene TRBJ2-3; TRBD2 agrees at 7 bases. CDR1 and CDR2 from the germline V gene are MGHRA and YSYEKL. V lost 1 base and J lost 2; bases outside the gene matches: 6. The CDR3 is 16 residues long.

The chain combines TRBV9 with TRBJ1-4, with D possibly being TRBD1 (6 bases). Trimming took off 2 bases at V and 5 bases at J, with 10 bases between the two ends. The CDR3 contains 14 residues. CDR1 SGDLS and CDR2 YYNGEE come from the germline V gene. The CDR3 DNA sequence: TGTGCCAGCAGCGTGACAGGAGAAAATGAAAAACTGTTTTTT. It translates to CASSVTGENEKLFF.

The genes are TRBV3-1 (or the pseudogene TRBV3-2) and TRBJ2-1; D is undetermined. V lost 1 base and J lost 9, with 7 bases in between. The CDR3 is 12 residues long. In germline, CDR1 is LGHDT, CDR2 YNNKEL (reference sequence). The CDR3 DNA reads TGTGCCAGCAGCCAAGTGAACACTGAGCAGTTCTTC. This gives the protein CASSQVNTEQFF.

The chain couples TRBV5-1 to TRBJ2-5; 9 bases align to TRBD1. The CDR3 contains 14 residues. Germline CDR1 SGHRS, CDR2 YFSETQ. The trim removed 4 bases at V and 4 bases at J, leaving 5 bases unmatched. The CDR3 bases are TGCGCCAGCAGCCGGGACAGGGTCGGAGAGACCCAGTACTTC. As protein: CASSRDRVGETQYF.